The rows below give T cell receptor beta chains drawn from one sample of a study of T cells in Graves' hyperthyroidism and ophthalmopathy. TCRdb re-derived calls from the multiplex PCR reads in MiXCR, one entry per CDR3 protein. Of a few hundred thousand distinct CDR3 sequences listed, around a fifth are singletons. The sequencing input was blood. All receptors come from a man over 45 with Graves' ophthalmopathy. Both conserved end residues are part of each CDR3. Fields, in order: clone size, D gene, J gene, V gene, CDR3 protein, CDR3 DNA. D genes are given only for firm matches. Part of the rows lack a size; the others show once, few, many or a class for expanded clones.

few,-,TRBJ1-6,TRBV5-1,CASSFQGPNSPLHF,TGCGCCAGCAGCTTCCAGGGCCCCAATTCACCCCTCCACTTT
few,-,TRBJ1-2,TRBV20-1,CSARPLQGVLYGYTF,TGCAGTGCTAGGCCCCTACAGGGCGTTCTCTATGGCTACACCTTC
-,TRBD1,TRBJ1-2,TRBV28,CASSSGGLYGYTF,TGTGCCAGCAGTTCAGGGGGCCTTTATGGCTACACCTTC
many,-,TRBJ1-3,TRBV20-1,CSAPFTGSGSGNTIYF,TGCAGTGCCCCTTTCACCGGGTCAGGCTCTGGAAACACCATATATTTT
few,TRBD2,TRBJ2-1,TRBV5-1,CASSLDGREGRNEQFF,TGCGCCAGCAGCTTGGACGGGCGGGAGGGCCGGAATGAGCAGTTCTTC
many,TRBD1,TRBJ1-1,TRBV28,CASGQGLNTEAFF,TGTGCCAGCGGACAGGGCCTGAACACTGAAGCTTTCTTT
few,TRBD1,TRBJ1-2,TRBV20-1,CSARDWQGAYGYTF,TGCAGTGCTAGAGATTGGCAGGGGGCCTATGGCTACACCTTC
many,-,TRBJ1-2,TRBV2,CASRGDRYGYTF,TGTGCCAGCAGGGGGGACCGCTATGGCTACACCTTC
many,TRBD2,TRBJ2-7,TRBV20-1,CSARGTSEPYEQYF,TGCAGTGCTAGAGGGACTAGCGAGCCCTACGAGCAGTACTTC
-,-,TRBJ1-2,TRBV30,CAWRQTDFLNGYTF,TGTGCCTGGAGGCAGACAGATTTTCTCAATGGCTACACCTTC
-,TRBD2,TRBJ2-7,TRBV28,CASSLGWGGYEQYF,TGTGCCAGCAGTTTGGGGTGGGGGGGCTACGAGCAGTACTTC
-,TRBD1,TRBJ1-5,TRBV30,CAWGPGQGSQPQHF,TGTGCCTGGGGGCCGGGACAGGGATCTCAGCCCCAGCATTTT
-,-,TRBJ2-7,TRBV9,CASSVVKSREAYEQYF,TGTGCCAGCAGCGTAGTAAAATCCAGGGAAGCCTACGAGCAGTACTTC
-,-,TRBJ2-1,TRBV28,CASSRQALAYNEQFF,TGTGCCAGCAGCCGACAGGCCCTCGCCTACAATGAGCAGTTCTTC
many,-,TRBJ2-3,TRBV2,CASTEPGRASTDTQYF,TGTGCCAGCACAGAGCCAGGGAGAGCTAGCACAGATACGCAGTATTTT
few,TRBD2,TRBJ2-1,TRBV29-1,CSVGGAGSSYNEQFF,TGCAGCGTTGGGGGAGCGGGAAGTTCCTACAATGAGCAGTTCTTC
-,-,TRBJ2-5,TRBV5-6,CANSFFKGGQETQYF,TGTGCCAACAGCTTTTTTAAGGGTGGGCAAGAGACCCAGTACTTC
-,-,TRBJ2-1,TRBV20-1,CSAHYGVLEQFF,TGCAGTGCCCACTACGGGGTCCTTGAGCAGTTCTTC
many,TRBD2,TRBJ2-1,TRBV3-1,CASSQDVTIAGGSEQFF,TGTGCCAGCAGCCAAGACGTCACTATAGCGGGAGGGTCCGAGCAGTTCTTC
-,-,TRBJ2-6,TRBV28,CATAGANVLTF,TGTGCCACGGCTGGGGCCAACGTCCTGACTTTC